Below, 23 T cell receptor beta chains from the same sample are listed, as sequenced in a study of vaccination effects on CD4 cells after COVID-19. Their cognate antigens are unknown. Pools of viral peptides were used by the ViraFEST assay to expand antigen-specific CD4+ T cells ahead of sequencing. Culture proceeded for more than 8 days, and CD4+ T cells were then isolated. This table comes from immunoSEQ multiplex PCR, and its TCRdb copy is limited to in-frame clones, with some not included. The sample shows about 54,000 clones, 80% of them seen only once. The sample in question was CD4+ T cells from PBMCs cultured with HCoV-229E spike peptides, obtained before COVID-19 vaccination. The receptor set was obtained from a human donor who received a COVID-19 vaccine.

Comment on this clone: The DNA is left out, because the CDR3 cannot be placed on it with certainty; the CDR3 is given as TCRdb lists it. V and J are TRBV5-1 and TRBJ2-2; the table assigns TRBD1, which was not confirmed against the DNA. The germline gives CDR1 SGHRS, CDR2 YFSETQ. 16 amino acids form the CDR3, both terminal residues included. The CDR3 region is CASSGGSGTVLRELFF.

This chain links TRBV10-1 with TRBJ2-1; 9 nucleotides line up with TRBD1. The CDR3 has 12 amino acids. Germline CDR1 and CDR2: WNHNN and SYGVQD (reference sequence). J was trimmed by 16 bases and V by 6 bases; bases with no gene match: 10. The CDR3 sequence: CASSLRTGEIFF. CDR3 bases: TGCGCCAGCAGCCTTCGGACAGGGGAAATATTCTTC.

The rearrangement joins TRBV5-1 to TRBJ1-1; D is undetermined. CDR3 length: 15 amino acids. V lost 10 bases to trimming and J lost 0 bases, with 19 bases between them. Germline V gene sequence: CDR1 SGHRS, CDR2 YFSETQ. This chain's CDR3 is CASRGRGSVNTEAFF. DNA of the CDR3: TGCGCCTCGAGAGGCCGAGGGTCCGTGAACACTGAAGCTTTCTTT.

The CDR3 DNA reads as TGCGCCAGCAGCTTGAGACGCCAAGAGACCCAGTACTTC. Translated: CASSLRRQETQYF. The V gene is TRBV5-1, the J gene TRBJ2-5; D is unclear. The CDR3 runs to 13 residues. V gave up 1 base and J gave up 1 base, with 5 bases separating them. Germline CDR1 reads SGHRS; CDR2 reads YFSETQ.

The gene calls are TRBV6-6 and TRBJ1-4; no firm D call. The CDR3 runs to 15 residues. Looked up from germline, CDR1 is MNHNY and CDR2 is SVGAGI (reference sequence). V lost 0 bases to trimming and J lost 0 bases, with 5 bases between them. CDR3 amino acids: CASSYSWSTNEKLFF. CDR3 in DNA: TGTGCCAGCAGTTACTCGTGGTCAACTAATGAAAAACTGTTTTTT.

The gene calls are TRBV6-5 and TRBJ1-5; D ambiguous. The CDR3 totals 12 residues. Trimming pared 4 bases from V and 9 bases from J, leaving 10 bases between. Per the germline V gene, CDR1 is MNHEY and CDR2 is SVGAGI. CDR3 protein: CASSSDTGPQHF. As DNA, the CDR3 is TGTGCCAGCAGTTCAGACACCGGGCCCCAGCATTTT.

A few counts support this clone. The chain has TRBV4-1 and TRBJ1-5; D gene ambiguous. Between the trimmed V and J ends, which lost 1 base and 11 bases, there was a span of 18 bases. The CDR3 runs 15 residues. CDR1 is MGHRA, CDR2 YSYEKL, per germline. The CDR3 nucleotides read TGCGCCAGCAGCCAAGCGACCGGACCCTTGGGAACCCAGCATTTT. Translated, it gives CASSQATGPLGTQHF.

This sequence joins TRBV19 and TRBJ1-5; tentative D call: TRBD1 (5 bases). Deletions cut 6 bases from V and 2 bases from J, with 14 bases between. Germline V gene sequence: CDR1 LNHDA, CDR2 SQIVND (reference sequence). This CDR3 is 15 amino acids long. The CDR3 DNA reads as TGTGCCAGTAGAGCGACAGTAATACGCAATCAGCCCCAGCATTTT. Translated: CASRATVIRNQPQHF.

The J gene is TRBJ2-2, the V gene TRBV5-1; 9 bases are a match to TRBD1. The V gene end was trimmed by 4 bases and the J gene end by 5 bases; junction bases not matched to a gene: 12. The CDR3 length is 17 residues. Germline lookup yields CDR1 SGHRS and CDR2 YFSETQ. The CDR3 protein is CASSLGMGQGLTGELFF. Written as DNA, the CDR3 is TGCGCCAGCAGCCTTGGAATGGGACAGGGTTTGACCGGGGAGCTGTTTTTT.

The DNA of the CDR3 is TGTGCCAGCAGATCCGGGACAGGGACCCAGTACTTC. It is translated as CASRSGTGTQYF. This chain links TRBV6-6 with TRBJ2-5; 8 nucleotides align to TRBD1. V shed 6 bases and J 7 bases; nucleotides not matched to a gene: 4. CDR3 length: 12 amino acids. CDR1 and CDR2 from the germline V gene are MNHNY and SVGAGI (reference sequence).

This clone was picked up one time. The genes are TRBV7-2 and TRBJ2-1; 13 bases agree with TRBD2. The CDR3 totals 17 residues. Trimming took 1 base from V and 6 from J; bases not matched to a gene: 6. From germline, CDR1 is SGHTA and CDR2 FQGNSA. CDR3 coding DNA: TGTGCCAGCAGCTTAGTGGGGACTAGCGGGGTGGTCAATGAGCAGTTCTTC. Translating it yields CASSLVGTSGVVNEQFF.

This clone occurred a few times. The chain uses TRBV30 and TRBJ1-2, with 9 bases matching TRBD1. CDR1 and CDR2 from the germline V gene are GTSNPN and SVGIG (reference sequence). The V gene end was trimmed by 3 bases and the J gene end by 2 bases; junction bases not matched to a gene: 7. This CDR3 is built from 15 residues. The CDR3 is CAWSAPTGGNYGYTF. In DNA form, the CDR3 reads TGTGCCTGGAGCGCGCCGACAGGGGGAAACTATGGCTACACCTTC.

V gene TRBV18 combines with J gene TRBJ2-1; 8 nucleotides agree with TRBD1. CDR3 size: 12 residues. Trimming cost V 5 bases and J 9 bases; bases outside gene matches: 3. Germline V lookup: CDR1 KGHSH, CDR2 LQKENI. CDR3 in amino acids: CASSATGGEQFF. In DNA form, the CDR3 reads TGTGCCAGCTCAGCCACAGGGGGTGAGCAGTTCTTC.

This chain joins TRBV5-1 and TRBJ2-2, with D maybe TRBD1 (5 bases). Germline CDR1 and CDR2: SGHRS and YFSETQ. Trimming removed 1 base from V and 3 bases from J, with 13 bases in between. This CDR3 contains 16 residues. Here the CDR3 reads CASSLFSGLDTGELFF. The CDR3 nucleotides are TGCGCCAGCAGCTTGTTTTCAGGGTTGGACACCGGGGAGCTGTTTTTT.

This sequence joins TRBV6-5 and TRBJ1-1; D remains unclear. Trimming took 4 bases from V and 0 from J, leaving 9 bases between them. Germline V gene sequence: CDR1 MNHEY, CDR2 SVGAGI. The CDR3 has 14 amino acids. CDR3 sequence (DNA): TGTGCCAGCAGTTCGGGATTTCTGAACACTGAAGCTTTCTTT. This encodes CASSSGFLNTEAFF.

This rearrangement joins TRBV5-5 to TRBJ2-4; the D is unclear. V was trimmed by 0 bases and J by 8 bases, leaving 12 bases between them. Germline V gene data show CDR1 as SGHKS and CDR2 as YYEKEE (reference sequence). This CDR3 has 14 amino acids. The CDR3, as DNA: TGTGCCAGCAGCTTGGGGGTCAGCATGGACATTCAGTACTTC. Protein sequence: CASSLGVSMDIQYF.

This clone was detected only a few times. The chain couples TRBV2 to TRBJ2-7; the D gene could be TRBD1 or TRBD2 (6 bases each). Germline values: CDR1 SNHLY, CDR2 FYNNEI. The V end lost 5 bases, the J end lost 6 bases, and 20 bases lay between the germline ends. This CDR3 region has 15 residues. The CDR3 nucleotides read TGTGCCAGCAGTTTTCAAGGGGGGATGGGGACCGAGCAGTACGTC. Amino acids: CASSFQGGMGTEQYV.

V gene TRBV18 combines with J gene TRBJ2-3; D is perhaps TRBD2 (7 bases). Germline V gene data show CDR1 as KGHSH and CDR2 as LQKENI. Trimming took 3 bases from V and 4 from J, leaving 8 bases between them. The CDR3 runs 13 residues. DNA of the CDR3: TGTGCCAGCTCACCGGGGGGGCCAGATACGCAGTATTTT. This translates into CASSPGGPDTQYF.

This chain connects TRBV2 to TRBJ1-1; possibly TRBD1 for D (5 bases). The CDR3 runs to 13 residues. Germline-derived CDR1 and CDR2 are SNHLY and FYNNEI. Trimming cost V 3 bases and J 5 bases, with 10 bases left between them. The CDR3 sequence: CASSDRESTEAFF. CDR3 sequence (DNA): TGTGCCAGCAGTGACAGGGAGAGTACTGAAGCTTTCTTT.

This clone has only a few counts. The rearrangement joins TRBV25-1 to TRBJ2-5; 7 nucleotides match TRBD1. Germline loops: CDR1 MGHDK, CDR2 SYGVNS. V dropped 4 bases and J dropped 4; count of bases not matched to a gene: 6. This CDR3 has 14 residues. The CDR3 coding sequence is TGTGCCAGCAGTGTCCGGGACAGCAGAGAGACCCAGTACTTC. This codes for CASSVRDSRETQYF.

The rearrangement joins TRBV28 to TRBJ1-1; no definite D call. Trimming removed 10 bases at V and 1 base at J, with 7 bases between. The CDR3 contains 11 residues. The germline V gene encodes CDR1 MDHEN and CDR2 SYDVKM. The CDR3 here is CATTQNTEAFF. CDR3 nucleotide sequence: TGTGCCACTACACAGAACACTGAAGCTTTCTTT.

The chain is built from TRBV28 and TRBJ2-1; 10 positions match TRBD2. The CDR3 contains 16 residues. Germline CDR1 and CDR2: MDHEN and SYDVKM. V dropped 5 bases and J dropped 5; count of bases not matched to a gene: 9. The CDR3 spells CASSPGSGGANNEQFF. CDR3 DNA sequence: TGTGCCAGCAGTCCGGGAAGCGGGGGGGCCAACAATGAGCAGTTCTTC.

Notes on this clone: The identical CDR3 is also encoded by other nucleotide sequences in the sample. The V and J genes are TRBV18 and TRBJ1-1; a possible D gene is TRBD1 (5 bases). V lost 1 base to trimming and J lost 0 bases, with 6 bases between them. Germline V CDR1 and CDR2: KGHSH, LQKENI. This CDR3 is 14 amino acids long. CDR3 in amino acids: CASSPQGLNTEAFF. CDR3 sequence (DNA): TGTGCCAGCTCACCACAGGGACTGAACACTGAAGCTTTCTTT.